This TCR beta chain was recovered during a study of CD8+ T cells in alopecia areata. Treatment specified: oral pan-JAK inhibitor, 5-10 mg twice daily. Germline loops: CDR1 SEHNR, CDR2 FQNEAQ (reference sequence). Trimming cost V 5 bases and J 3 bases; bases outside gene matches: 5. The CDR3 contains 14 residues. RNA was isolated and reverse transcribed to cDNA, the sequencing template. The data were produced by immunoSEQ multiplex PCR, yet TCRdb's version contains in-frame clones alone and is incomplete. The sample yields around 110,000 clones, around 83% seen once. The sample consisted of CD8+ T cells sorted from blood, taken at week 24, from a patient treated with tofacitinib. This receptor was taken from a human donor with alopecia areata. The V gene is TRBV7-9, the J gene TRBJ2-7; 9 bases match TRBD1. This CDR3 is CASSPGQGYYEQYF. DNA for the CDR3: TGTGCCAGCAGCCCCGGACAGGGGTACTACGAGCAGTACTTC. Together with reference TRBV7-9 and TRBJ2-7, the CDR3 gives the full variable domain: DTGVSQNPRHKITKRGQNVTFRCDPISEHNRLYWYRQTLGQGPEFLTYFQNEAQLEKSRLLSDRFSAERPKGSFSTLEIQRTEQGDSAMYLCASSPGQGYYEQYFGPGTRLTVT.